This T cell receptor (beta chain) was retrieved from a study of blood T cells in healthy people across ages. In germline, CDR1 is SGHDT, CDR2 YYEEEE. The CDR3 has 16 amino acids. V shed 4 bases, J shed 3 bases, and the junction held 9 bases outside the gene matches. A second PCR, run for roughly 6 to 11 cycles, used a sample-barcoded 5' primer plus a J-beta primer mix. One entry per CDR3 protein, called by TCRdb with MiXCR from the 5' RACE reads. Of hundreds of thousands of distinct CDR3 sequences detected, about 30% appear once; the ten largest clones hold more than 15%. The sample comprised blood. The genes are TRBV5-6 and TRBJ1-1; 10 nucleotides align to TRBD1. The TCR originated in a woman of 80 years or more in good health. As DNA, the CDR3 is TGTGCCAGCAGCCCGGGGACAGGGGAGGGGTACACTGAAGCTTTCTTT. Translated: CASSPGTGEGYTEAFF.